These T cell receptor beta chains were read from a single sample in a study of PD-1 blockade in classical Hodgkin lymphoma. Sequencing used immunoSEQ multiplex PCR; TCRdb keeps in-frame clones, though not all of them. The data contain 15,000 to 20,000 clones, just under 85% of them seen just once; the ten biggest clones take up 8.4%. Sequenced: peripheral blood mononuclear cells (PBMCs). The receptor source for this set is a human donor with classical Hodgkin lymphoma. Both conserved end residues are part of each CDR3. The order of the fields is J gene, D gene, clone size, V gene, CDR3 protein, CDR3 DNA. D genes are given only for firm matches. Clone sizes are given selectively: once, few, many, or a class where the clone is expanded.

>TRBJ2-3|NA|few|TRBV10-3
CAISEWTDTQYF
TGTGCCATCAGTGAGTGGACAGATACGCAGTATTTT
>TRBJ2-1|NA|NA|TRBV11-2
CASSLDARAFNEQFF
TGTGCCAGCAGCTTAGACGCGCGAGCATTCAATGAGCAGTTCTTC
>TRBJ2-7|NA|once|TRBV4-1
CASSQVFADEQYF
TGCGCCAGCAGCCAAGTTTTCGCCGACGAGCAGTACTTC
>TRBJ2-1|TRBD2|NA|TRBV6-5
CASSPPGTSNNEQFF
TGTGCCAGCAGTCCCCCCGGGACTAGCAATAATGAGCAGTTCTTC
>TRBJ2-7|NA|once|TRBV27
CASSLGRGPYEQYF
TGTGCCAGCAGTTTGGGCAGGGGTCCCTACGAGCAGTACTTC
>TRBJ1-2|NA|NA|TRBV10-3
CAIKSSNYGYTF
TGTGCCATCAAATCCAGTAACTATGGCTACACCTTC
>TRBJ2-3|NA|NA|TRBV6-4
CASSNRDALDTQYF
TGTGCCAGCAGTAACCGGGACGCCCTTGATACGCAGTATTTT
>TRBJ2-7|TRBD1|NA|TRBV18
CASSNFLTGDGAGEQYF
TGTGCCAGCTCAAATTTTCTGACAGGGGACGGGGCTGGCGAGCAGTACTTC
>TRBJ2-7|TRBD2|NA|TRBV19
CASSRSVAGPYEQYF
TGTGCCAGTAGTAGGTCGGTAGCGGGGCCATACGAGCAGTACTTC
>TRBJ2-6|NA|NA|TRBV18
CASSRGSSGANVLTF
TGTGCCAGCTCACGGGGAAGCTCTGGGGCCAACGTCCTGACTTTC
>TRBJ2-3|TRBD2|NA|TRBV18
CASSPRLAGATDTQYF
TGTGCCAGCTCACCACGACTAGCGGGAGCCACAGATACGCAGTATTTT
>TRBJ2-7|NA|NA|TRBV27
CASSLKGSYEQYF
TGTGCCAGCAGTTTAAAGGGGAGCTACGAGCAGTACTTC
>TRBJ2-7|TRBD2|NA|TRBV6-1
CASSEASGSSYEQYF
TGTGCCAGCAGTGAAGCTAGCGGGAGCTCCTACGAGCAGTACTTC
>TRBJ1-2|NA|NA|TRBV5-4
CASSLGGRGDNYGYTF
TGTGCCAGCAGCTTGGGGGGTCGGGGGGACAACTATGGCTACACCTTC
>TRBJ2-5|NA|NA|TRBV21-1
CASSKHQDQETQYF
TGTGCCAGCAGCAAACATCAGGACCAAGAGACCCAGTACTTC
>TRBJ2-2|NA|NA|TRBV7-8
CASTPLGPLRGNTGELFF
TGTGCCAGCACCCCCCTGGGTCCACTGAGGGGGAACACCGGGGAGCTGTTTTTT
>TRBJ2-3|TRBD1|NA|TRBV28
CASSFDRARTDTQYF
TGTGCCAGCAGTTTTGACAGGGCACGCACAGATACGCAGTATTTT
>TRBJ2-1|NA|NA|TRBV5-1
CASSLAGDNEQFF
TGCGCCAGCAGCTTGGCCGGGGACAATGAGCAGTTCTTC
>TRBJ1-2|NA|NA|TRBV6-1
CASSGTAINYGYTF
TGTGCCAGCAGTGGGACAGCGATTAACTATGGCTACACCTTC
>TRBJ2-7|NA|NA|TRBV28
CASKTSPGGSTYEQYF
TGTGCCAGCAAAACCAGTCCTGGGGGGTCCACCTACGAGCAGTACTTC
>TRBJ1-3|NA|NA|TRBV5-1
CASSLVGGAGNTIYF
TGCGCCAGCAGCTTGGTGGGGGGCGCGGGAAACACCATATATTTT
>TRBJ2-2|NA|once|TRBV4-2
CASSQDQDLNTGELFF
TGTGCCAGCAGCCAAGATCAGGATCTAAACACCGGGGAGCTGTTTTTT
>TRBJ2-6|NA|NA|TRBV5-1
CASTKLRADGANVLTF
TGCGCCAGCACAAAATTAAGGGCGGATGGGGCCAACGTCCTGACTTTC
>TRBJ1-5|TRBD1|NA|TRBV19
CASSIPSTGTGVGQPQHF
TGTGCCAGTAGTATACCCTCGACCGGGACAGGGGTCGGACAGCCCCAGCATTTT
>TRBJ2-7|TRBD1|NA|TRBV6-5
CASSFDRGPYEQYF
TGTGCCAGCAGCTTTGACAGGGGGCCGTACGAGCAGTACTTC
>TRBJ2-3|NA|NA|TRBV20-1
CSANRAYTQYF
TGCAGTGCTAACAGGGCGTATACGCAGTATTTT
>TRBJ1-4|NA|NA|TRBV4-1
CASRRGGEKLFF
TGCGCCAGCAGACGTGGTGGTGAAAAACTGTTTTTT
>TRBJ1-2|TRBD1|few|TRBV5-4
CASSGTDRGHGYTF
TGTGCCAGCAGTGGAACGGACAGGGGTCATGGCTACACCTTC
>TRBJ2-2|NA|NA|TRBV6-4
CASSDSGVDAGELFF
TGTGCCAGCAGTGACTCCGGCGTCGACGCCGGGGAGCTGTTTTTT
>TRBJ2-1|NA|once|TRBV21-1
CASSSTGERQFF
TGTGCCAGCAGTTCTACAGGGGAAAGGCAGTTCTTC
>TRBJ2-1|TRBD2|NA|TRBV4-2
CASSQLAGEHNEQFF
TGTGCCAGCAGCCAACTAGCGGGAGAACACAATGAGCAGTTCTTC
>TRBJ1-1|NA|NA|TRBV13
CASSLGVFQANTEAFF
TGTGCCAGCAGCTTAGGGGTTTTTCAGGCGAACACTGAAGCTTTCTTT
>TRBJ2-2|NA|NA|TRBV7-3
CASSLSSLTGELFF
TGTGCCAGCAGCTTGTCTAGCCTCACCGGGGAGCTGTTTTTT
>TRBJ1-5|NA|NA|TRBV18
CASSPSLGNQPQHF
TGTGCCAGCTCACCGAGTCTGGGCAATCAGCCCCAGCATTTT
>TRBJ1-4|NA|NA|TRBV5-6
CASSPFRTTRGEKLFF
TGTGCCAGCAGCCCGTTTCGGACGACCCGAGGTGAAAAACTGTTTTTT
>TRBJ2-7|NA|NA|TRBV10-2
CASSAGRGYEQYF
TGCGCCAGCAGTGCGGGGAGAGGCTACGAGCAGTACTTC
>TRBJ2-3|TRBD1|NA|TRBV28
CASSLLDRDTDTQYF
TGTGCCAGCAGTTTATTGGACAGGGACACAGATACGCAGTATTTT
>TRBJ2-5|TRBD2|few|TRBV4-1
CASSLAGGPGETQYF
TGCGCCAGCAGCCTAGCGGGAGGGCCCGGGGAGACCCAGTACTTC
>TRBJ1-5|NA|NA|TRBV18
CASSPTAGRDQPQHF
TGTGCCAGCTCACCCACCGCGGGCCGGGATCAGCCCCAGCATTTT